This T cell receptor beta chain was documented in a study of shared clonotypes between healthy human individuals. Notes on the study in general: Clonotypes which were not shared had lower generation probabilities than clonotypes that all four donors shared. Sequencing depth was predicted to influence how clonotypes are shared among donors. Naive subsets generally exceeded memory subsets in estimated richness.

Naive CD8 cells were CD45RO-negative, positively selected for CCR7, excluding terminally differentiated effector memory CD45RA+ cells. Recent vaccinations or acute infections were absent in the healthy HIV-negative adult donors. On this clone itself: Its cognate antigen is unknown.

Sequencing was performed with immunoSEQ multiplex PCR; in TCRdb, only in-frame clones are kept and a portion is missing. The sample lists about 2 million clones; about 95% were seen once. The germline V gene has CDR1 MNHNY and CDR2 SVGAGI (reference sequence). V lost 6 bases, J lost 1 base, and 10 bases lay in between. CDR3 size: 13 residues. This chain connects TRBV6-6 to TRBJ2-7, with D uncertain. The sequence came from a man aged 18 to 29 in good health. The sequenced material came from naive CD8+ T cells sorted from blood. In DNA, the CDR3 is TGTGCCAGCAGCCCCGTTGTATCCTACGAGCAGTACTTC. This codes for CASSPVVSYEQYF.